This T cell receptor beta chain was identified during a study of metastatic and nonmetastatic thyroid tumors. At the level of the study: Repertoire comparison spanned blood and tumor or nodule tissue of malignant and benign thyroid patients.

The study, taken as a whole, reports: Malignant thyroid tumors reportedly exceeded benign nodules significantly in TCR beta diversity, with the difference appearing in blood and tumor.

Per the original methods: Using the CDR3 differences seen across clinicopathological groups, the authors built a distant-metastasis classifier for papillary thyroid cancer, which was meant to discriminate distant-metastatic patients. TCRdb re-analyzed the PCR reads through MiXCR. These V and J calls derive from TCRdb rather than the authors' analysis. Of 45,000 or so clones in the sample, around 4% were seen once. All patients were treatment-naive before thyroid surgery. This clone has at least ten counts. Its antigen is still unknown. Sequencing was done on a sample of blood. The source is a female donor with papillary thyroid cancer or a benign thyroid nodule (not recorded which). Some clones in this sample may be carry-over from other donors' samples.

CDR3 DNA sequence: TGTGCCAGCAGCCCTGAAACAGGGACGGGGGAGACCCAGTACTTC. This translates into CASSPETGTGETQYF. The rearrangement links TRBV7-9 to TRBJ2-5; the D gene is possibly TRBD1 (6 bases). The V gene's germline CDR1 is SEHNR and CDR2 FQNEAQ (reference sequence). Trimming took 5 bases from V and 5 from J, leaving 18 bases between them. This CDR3 is built from 15 residues.